Below, 9 T cell receptor beta chains from the same sample are listed, as sequenced in a study of T cell clones after liver transplantation. Using immunoSEQ multiplex PCR, the repertoire was profiled, and TCRdb retains in-frame clones only, with some absent. The data show nearly 55,000 clones, around 84% seen once. The source was CD4+ T cells from blood, collected before liver transplant. The source is a human donor who received a liver transplant.

The V call is TRBV5-4, the J call TRBJ2-7; weak D call: TRBD2 (6 bases). This CDR3 region has 16 residues. The V end lost 4 bases, the J end lost 7 bases, and 24 bases lay between the germline ends. Germline V CDR1 and CDR2: SGHNT, YYREEE (reference sequence). This chain's CDR3 is CASSLGLPNIREEQYF. The DNA of the CDR3 is TGTGCCAGCAGCCTCGGACTACCCAATATCCGTGAAGAGCAGTACTTC.

V usage is TRBV4-1 and J usage is TRBJ2-1; TRBD1 aligns across 10 bases. CDR1 is MGHRA and CDR2 is YSYEKL in the germline V gene. The CDR3 totals 17 residues. With 0 bases clipped from V and 6 bases from J, the junction kept 8 bases outside the gene matches. The CDR3, as DNA: TGCGCCAGCAGCCAAGAGCGGGGCCGGACAGGGGGCAATGAGCAGTTCTTC. Its translation is CASSQERGRTGGNEQFF.

The chain links TRBV4-3 to TRBJ2-3; D gene uncertain. Germline V gene data show CDR1 as LGHNA and CDR2 as YSLEER. The CDR3 has 14 amino acids. V was trimmed by 3 bases and J by 5 bases, leaving 12 bases between them. CDR3 loop: CASSQGGALDTQYF. Written as DNA, the CDR3 is TGCGCCAGCAGCCAGGGCGGAGCTCTAGATACGCAGTATTTT.

V and J are TRBV13 and TRBJ2-7, with 7 nucleotides matching TRBD1. The CDR3 is 15 residues long. Trimming took 2 bases from V and 0 from J; bases not matched to a gene: 4. CDR1 is PRHDT, CDR2 FYEKMQ, per germline (reference sequence). This CDR3 is CASSLRDSYSYEQYF. The CDR3 DNA reads as TGTGCCAGCAGCTTACGGGACAGTTACTCCTACGAGCAGTACTTC.

The chain carries TRBV10-3 and TRBJ2-7, with 10 bases matching TRBD2. Per germline, CDR1 ENHRY and CDR2 SYGVKD. The CDR3 loop spans 14 amino acids. V was pared by 11 bases and J by 3 bases, with 10 bases of the junction left unmatched. The CDR3 nucleotides are TGTGCCGTCGGAGAGGGACTAGCGATCTACGAGCAGTACTTC. Protein sequence: CAVGEGLAIYEQYF.

On this clone: The germline gene is not matched at one end of the junction; a read error may be the cause. The chain employs TRBV5-4 and TRBJ2-1; either TRBD1 or TRBD2 may fit D (5 bases each). This CDR3 is built from 16 residues. Germline V gives CDR1 SGHNT, CDR2 YYREEE (reference sequence). CDR3 DNA sequence: TGTACCAGCAGCTTCGGGACGGGGAGCTCCTACAATGAGCAGTTCTTC. Its translation: CTSSFGTGSSYNEQFF.

CDR3 loop: CASSSQSNEKLFF. Written as DNA, the CDR3 is TGTGCCAGCAGCTCACAGAGTAATGAAAAACTGTTTTTT. The chain carries TRBV7-9 and TRBJ1-4; D uncertain. This CDR3 spans 13 amino acids. V lost 4 bases and J lost 4, with 7 bases in between. In germline, CDR1 is SEHNR, CDR2 FQNEAQ (reference sequence).

This clone was seen only once. V is TRBV5-6 and J is TRBJ1-5, with 9 bases that match TRBD1. V was pared by 4 bases and J by 2 bases, with 7 bases of the junction left unmatched. Germline-derived CDR1 and CDR2 are SGHDT and YYEEEE. The CDR3 sequence is 16 residues long. CDR3 sequence reads: CASSTRRTGGNQPQHF. In DNA, the CDR3 is TGTGCCAGCAGCACCCGACGGACAGGGGGCAATCAGCCCCAGCATTTT.

The table lists this clone with a few counts. A read error may produce the germline difference seen at one junction end. The chain is built from TRBV2 and TRBJ1-6, with 7 positions matching TRBD1. The length of the CDR3 is 12 residues. Germline V gives CDR1 SNHLY, CDR2 FYNNEI. The CDR3 DNA follows: TGTGCCAGCAGTCCTACTTTGGACAGGTTAGACTTT. Protein: CASSPTLDRLDF.